The next 18 T cell receptor beta chains were all read from a single sample in a study of siplizumab effects on memory and regulatory T cells. Generated by immunoSEQ multiplex PCR, the TCRdb table keeps only in-frame clones and is missing some. The sample has about 70,000 clones, over 80% seen once. Sequenced sample: Tregs sorted from blood. Source of these receptors: a human donor in good health.

This chain links TRBV5-1 with TRBJ2-7; unclear D gene. Looked up from germline, CDR1 is SGHRS and CDR2 is YFSETQ. This CDR3 contains 13 residues. V lost 1 base to trimming and J lost 3 bases, with 8 bases between them. The CDR3: CASSLSGGYEQYF. The CDR3, as DNA: TGCGCCAGCAGCTTGTCCGGCGGCTACGAGCAGTACTTC.

V is TRBV5-1 and J is TRBJ2-1, with D tentatively TRBD1 (6 bases). There are 16 residues in the CDR3. Germline loops: CDR1 SGHRS, CDR2 YFSETQ. Trimming removed 4 bases from V and 0 bases from J, with 14 bases in between. CDR3 residues: CASSQGHISSYNEQFF. The CDR3, as DNA: TGCGCCAGCAGCCAGGGACATATTAGCTCCTACAATGAGCAGTTCTTC.

This clone was seen just once. The chain links TRBV5-4 to TRBJ1-1, with TRBD1 matching 7 bases. Germline values: CDR1 SGHNT, CDR2 YYREEE (reference sequence). Losses at the gene ends were 1 base for V and 1 base for J; bases not matched to a gene: 4. CDR3 length: 15 amino acids. CDR3 in amino acids: CASSLPRQGNTEAFF. In DNA, the CDR3 is TGTGCCAGCAGCTTGCCCAGACAGGGGAACACTGAAGCTTTCTTT.

The chain couples TRBV7-2 to TRBJ2-3; no definite D call. CDR1 is SGHTA and CDR2 is FQGNSA in the germline V gene. This CDR3 comprises 16 residues. Trimming stripped 5 bases from V and 0 bases from J, with 15 bases between. The chain's CDR3 is CASSHFGRSSTDTQYF. The CDR3 region has the DNA TGTGCCAGCAGCCACTTTGGGCGGTCTAGCACAGATACGCAGTATTTT.

The gene calls are TRBV19 and TRBJ2-2; D perhaps matches TRBD2 (6 bases). Trimming removed 4 bases from V and 5 bases from J, with 11 bases in between. The CDR3 is 14 residues long. CDR1 is LNHDA and CDR2 is SQIVND in the germline V gene (reference sequence). CDR3 nucleotide sequence: TGTGCCAGTAGTACCCGGGACTTTACCGGGGAGCTGTTTTTT. This codes for CASSTRDFTGELFF.

V usage is TRBV6-6 and J usage is TRBJ2-7, with no clear D. Trimming left V 2 bases short and J 2 bases short, with 13 bases between. The CDR3 is made up of 15 amino acids. The V gene's germline CDR1 is MNHNY and CDR2 SVGAGI (reference sequence). The CDR3 protein is CASSYLGVQTYEQYF. The CDR3 DNA is TGTGCCAGCAGTTACCTCGGAGTTCAGACCTACGAGCAGTACTTC.

This chain links TRBV5-1 with TRBJ2-3; D is tentatively TRBD1 or TRBD2 (5 bases each). This CDR3 comprises 13 residues. V shed 6 bases and J shed 4 bases, with 12 bases lying between them. CDR1 and CDR2 (germline): SGHRS, YFSETQ. The CDR3 loop reads CASNEGPPDTQYF. The CDR3 region has the DNA TGCGCCAGCAATGAGGGGCCCCCAGATACGCAGTATTTT.

The V gene is TRBV7-2, the J gene TRBJ1-5, with D unresolved. Germline CDR1 SGHTA, CDR2 FQGNSA. The germline V and J ends were trimmed by 3 bases and 5 bases, with 8 bases remaining between them. The CDR3 extends over 13 amino acids. The CDR3 spells CASSLKRDQPQHF. In DNA form, the CDR3 reads TGTGCCAGCAGCTTGAAACGAGATCAGCCCCAGCATTTT. Complete variable domain (other parts from reference TRBV7-2 and TRBJ1-5): GAGVSQSPSNKVTEKGKDVELRCDPISGHTALYWYRQSLGQGLEFLIYFQGNSAPDKSGLPSDRFSAERTGGSVSTLTIQRTQQEDSAVYLCASSLKRDQPQHFGDGTRLSIL.

This clone was recorded only once. The genes are TRBV12-5 and TRBJ1-1, with 9 bases fitting TRBD1. The V and J ends lost 6 bases and 3 bases, in that order; junction bases with no gene match: 5. The germline V gene encodes CDR1 LGHNT and CDR2 FRNRAP. CDR3 length: 14 amino acids. The CDR3 loop is CASGPQGADTEAFF. In DNA form, the CDR3 reads TGTGCTAGTGGCCCACAGGGGGCTGACACTGAAGCTTTCTTT.

The V gene is TRBV5-1, the J gene TRBJ2-2, with TRBD2 matching over 9 bases. The J segment lost 5 bases and the V segment lost 6 bases, leaving 5 bases of the junction unmatched. The CDR3 runs to 14 residues. CDR1 SGHRS and CDR2 YFSETQ come from the germline V gene. CDR3 residues: CASTYLAGTGELFF. The CDR3 DNA is TGCGCCAGCACCTACCTAGCGGGAACCGGGGAGCTGTTTTTT.

V is TRBV7-2 and J is TRBJ2-7; D is unclear. This CDR3 has 13 residues. Per the germline V gene, CDR1 is SGHTA and CDR2 is FQGNSA. V lost 4 bases, J lost 1 base, and 8 bases lay in between. CDR3 residues: CASSSTGSYEQYF. CDR3 nucleotide sequence: TGTGCCAGCAGCTCTACCGGGTCCTACGAGCAGTACTTC.

The chain has TRBV30 and TRBJ1-6; 10 bases fit TRBD1. The J segment lost 0 bases and the V segment lost 6 bases, leaving 2 bases of the junction unmatched. The germline gives CDR1 GTSNPN, CDR2 SVGIG (reference sequence). The CDR3 covers 15 residues. CDR3 sequence reads: CACGQGGSYNSPLHF. Written as DNA, the CDR3 is TGTGCCTGCGGACAGGGGGGCTCCTATAATTCACCCCTCCACTTT.

This clone was found once. The rearrangement links TRBV7-9 to TRBJ1-2; D is unclear. The germline V and J ends were trimmed by 1 base and 5 bases, with 17 bases remaining between them. This CDR3 comprises 16 residues. The germline V gene encodes CDR1 SEHNR and CDR2 FQNEAQ (reference sequence). In DNA, the CDR3 is TGTGCCAGCAGCTTAGGGCAGGACCTAATGGGGTATGGCTACACCTTC. Its translation is CASSLGQDLMGYGYTF.

V is TRBV6-5 and J is TRBJ2-2; either TRBD1 or TRBD2 may fit D (5 bases each). The CDR3 runs to 15 residues. The V gene's germline CDR1 is MNHEY and CDR2 SVGAGI. Trimming left V 2 bases short and J 4 bases short, with 11 bases between. Here the CDR3 reads CASSYIGTATGELFF. DNA of the CDR3: TGTGCCAGCAGTTACATAGGGACCGCCACCGGGGAGCTGTTTTTT.

The chain combines TRBV10-3 with TRBJ2-5, with 8 bases aligning to TRBD2. J gave up 4 bases and V 2 bases, and 12 bases lay outside the gene matches. Per germline, CDR1 ENHRY and CDR2 SYGVKD. This CDR3 has 17 residues. The CDR3 coding sequence is TGTGCCATCAGTGAGCGGGATAGACTAGCGACCGGAGAGACCCAGTACTTC. Translated, it gives CAISERDRLATGETQYF.

The chain has TRBV5-1 and TRBJ2-5; no clear D. Germline CDR1 is SGHRS and CDR2 is YFSETQ. The CDR3 length is 14 residues. The V gene lost 4 bases and the J gene lost 7 bases, with 17 bases spanning the gap. The CDR3 protein is CASSLSGPQRTQYF. For the CDR3, the DNA is TGCGCCAGCAGCCTATCCGGACCGCAAAGGACCCAGTACTTC.

In this sample, this clone turned up once. The rearrangement joins TRBV6-5 to TRBJ1-1; 9 bases are a match to TRBD1. Trimming at V came to 7 bases and at J to 1 base, leaving 4 bases not matched to a gene. Germline CDR1 is MNHEY and CDR2 is SVGAGI. The CDR3 runs 14 residues. The chain's CDR3 is CASKWGQGNTEAFF. The CDR3 DNA follows: TGTGCCAGCAAATGGGGACAGGGGAACACTGAAGCTTTCTTT.

The chain combines TRBV20-1 with TRBJ1-6; 8 bases fit TRBD1. Per germline, CDR1 DFQATT and CDR2 SNEGSKA (reference sequence). This CDR3 is 11 amino acids long. V was clipped by 6 bases and J by 13 bases; unmatched bases: 5. The CDR3 DNA reads as TGCAGTGCCCGGACAGGGCCTCCCCTCCACTTT. Protein product: CSARTGPPLHF.